These 31 T cell receptor beta chains originate from one sample sequenced in a study of cytomegalovirus exposure and HLA in healthy donors. It was with 60 Vbeta and 13 Jbeta primers that the PCR ran. Assay used: immunoSEQ multiplex PCR; TCRdb lists only in-frame clones, some missing. Among about 98,000 clones listed, around 83% were seen once. What was sequenced was PBMCs. Every receptor here comes from a female donor in good health and CMV-seropositive.

The genes are TRBV7-9 and TRBJ1-1, with TRBD1 identical over 8 bases. Germline trimming cut 4 bases from V and 1 base from J; bases unmatched to any gene: 2. The V gene's germline CDR1 is SEHNR and CDR2 FQNEAQ (reference sequence). CDR3 length equals 14 residues. CDR3 sequence (DNA): TGTGCCAGCAGCTCCAGGGGGCGGAACACTGAAGCTTTCTTT. Its protein is CASSSRGRNTEAFF. Full variable domain (outside the CDR3, taken from reference TRBV7-9 and TRBJ1-1): DTGVSQNPRHKITKRGQNVTFRCDPISEHNRLYWYRQTLGQGPEFLTYFQNEAQLEKSRLLSDRFSAERPKGSFSTLEIQRTEQGDSAMYLCASSSRGRNTEAFFGQGTRLTVV.

This chain uses TRBV6-5 with TRBJ1-2; 9 bases map to TRBD1. CDR1 and CDR2 (germline): MNHEY, SVGAGI. V lost 6 bases to trimming and J lost 1 base; unmatched junction nucleotides: 6. The CDR3 sequence is 15 residues long. CDR3 sequence: CASRPTGGGNYGYTF. The CDR3 DNA reads as TGTGCCAGCAGACCCACAGGGGGCGGTAACTATGGCTACACCTTC.

The rearrangement joins TRBV27 to TRBJ2-7, with D possibly being TRBD1 (6 bases). The CDR3 loop spans 13 amino acids. V shed 4 bases and J shed 4 bases, with 11 bases lying between them. The germline V gene encodes CDR1 MNHEY and CDR2 SMNVEV (reference sequence). The CDR3 bases are TGTGCCAGCAGTTCAACAGGGATATACGAGCAGTACTTC. Residues: CASSSTGIYEQYF.

The chain recombines TRBV7-2 with TRBJ2-7; tentatively, D is TRBD2 (6 bases). Trimming pared 0 bases from V and 7 bases from J, leaving 13 bases between. There are 14 residues in the CDR3. Germline assignment: CDR1 SGHTA and CDR2 FQGNSA. CDR3 bases: TGTGCCAGCAGCTTAGCTGGGGGACTTGGGGAGCAGTACTTC. Amino acid sequence: CASSLAGGLGEQYF.

The rearrangement uses TRBV25-1 and TRBJ2-7; D is unclear. In germline, CDR1 is MGHDK, CDR2 SYGVNS. The V gene lost 5 bases and the J gene lost 3 bases, with 5 bases spanning the gap. This CDR3 has 11 residues. The DNA of the CDR3 is TGTGCCAGCAGTCTAAACTACGAGCAGTACTTC. This gives the protein CASSLNYEQYF.

The genes are TRBV9 and TRBJ2-1; 7 bases are shared with TRBD2. Germline values: CDR1 SGDLS, CDR2 YYNGEE. Trimming removed 0 bases from V and 0 bases from J; junction bases left unmatched: 6. The CDR3 runs to 17 residues. CDR3 sequence: CASSVVSGYSSYNEQFF. The CDR3, as DNA: TGTGCCAGCAGCGTAGTTAGCGGGTATAGCTCCTACAATGAGCAGTTCTTC.

This clone showed up just once. In DNA form, the CDR3 reads TGCGCCAGCAGCCAAGCTGTTCAGGGTGAAGAGCAGTACTTC. Amino acids: CASSQAVQGEEQYF. This chain joins TRBV4-1 and TRBJ2-7, with a weak D call TRBD1 (5 bases). This CDR3 contains 14 residues. V lost 1 base and J 7 bases, leaving 14 bases between the germline ends. Germline V CDR1 and CDR2: MGHRA, YSYEKL.

The V call is TRBV18, the J call TRBJ2-1, with 8 bases aligning to TRBD1. The CDR3 is made up of 16 amino acids. The germline gives CDR1 KGHSH, CDR2 LQKENI. V lost 6 bases, J lost 3 bases, and 10 bases stayed unmatched. CDR3 nucleotide sequence: TGTGCCAGCTCGCCGCTCGACAGGGGCGGCTACAATGAGCAGTTCTTC. This codes for CASSPLDRGGYNEQFF.

This chain joins TRBV2 and TRBJ1-2, with D perhaps TRBD1 (5 bases). The CDR3 is made up of 12 amino acids. V dropped 6 bases and J dropped 5 bases, with 10 bases sitting between them. Germline V gene lookup returns CDR1 SNHLY and CDR2 FYNNEI. CDR3 residues: CASRPGPYGYTF. CDR3 sequence (DNA): TGTGCCAGCAGGCCAGGGCCATATGGCTACACCTTC.

The CDR3: CASSRRTGVTNEKLFF. CDR3 DNA sequence: TGTGCCAGCAGCCGGAGGACAGGGGTGACTAATGAAAAACTGTTTTTT. The chain employs TRBV5-6 and TRBJ1-4; 9 nucleotides line up with TRBD1. The junction had 6 bases not matched to a gene; V was cut back by 4 bases and J by 2 bases. CDR1 and CDR2 from the germline V gene are SGHDT and YYEEEE. This CDR3 spans 16 amino acids.

The rearrangement joins TRBV5-6 to TRBJ2-1, with D perhaps matching TRBD2 (5 bases). The ends were cut back, 1 base at V and 8 bases at J, with 16 bases in the middle. The CDR3 is made up of 15 amino acids. Germline CDR1 and CDR2: SGHDT and YYEEEE. CDR3: CASSLYSGRFHEQFF. As DNA, the CDR3 is TGTGCCAGCAGCTTGTACAGCGGCAGGTTCCATGAGCAGTTCTTC.

The rearrangement uses TRBV11-1 and TRBJ2-7; unclear D gene. This CDR3 contains 12 residues. Trimming took off 5 bases at V and 8 bases at J, with 13 bases between the two ends. CDR1 SGHAT and CDR2 FQDESV come from the germline V gene (reference sequence). CDR3 nucleotides: TGTGCCAGCAGCCTAGGTTCTAAACAGCAGTACTTC. Encoded protein: CASSLGSKQQYF.

A few counts support this clone. V and J are TRBV6-6 and TRBJ2-7; possible D gene TRBD2, 5 bases. V gave up 6 bases and J gave up 5 bases, with 17 bases separating them. CDR3 length: 14 amino acids. Germline loops: CDR1 MNHNY, CDR2 SVGAGI (reference sequence). CDR3 region: CASRRLWEKDEQYF. CDR3 DNA sequence: TGTGCCAGCAGACGTCTCTGGGAGAAAGACGAGCAGTACTTC.

V usage is TRBV11-3 and J usage is TRBJ2-7; D may be TRBD2 (6 bases). CDR1 SGHNT and CDR2 YENEEA come from the germline V gene. V shed 5 bases and J shed 7 bases, with 21 bases lying between them. CDR3 size: 15 residues. CDR3 DNA: TGTGCCAGCAGCCCCAGGAGGGACCGCGTAGGGGAGCAGTACTTC. Translated: CASSPRRDRVGEQYF. Combining the CDR3 with reference TRBV11-3 and TRBJ2-7 gives the whole variable domain EAGVVQSPRYKIIEKKQPVAFWCNPISGHNTLYWYLQNLGQGPELLIRYENEEAVDDSQLPKDRFSAERLKGVDSTLKIQPAELGDSAVYLCASSPRRDRVGEQYFGPGTRLTVT.

The V call is TRBV27, the J call TRBJ2-6; D is unresolved. This CDR3 region has 14 residues. Trimming removed 6 bases at V and 0 bases at J, with 6 bases between. Germline CDR1 reads MNHEY; CDR2 reads SMNVEV (reference sequence). The CDR3 DNA reads TGTGCCAGCAGACGACACTCTGGGGCCAACGTCCTGACTTTC. Protein: CASRRHSGANVLTF.

This rearrangement joins TRBV28 to TRBJ2-7; D perhaps matches TRBD2 (6 bases). The germline V gene encodes CDR1 MDHEN and CDR2 SYDVKM. The CDR3 totals 15 residues. Trimming cost V 4 bases and J 5 bases, with 18 bases left between them. CDR3 region: CASSSAAGRINEQYF. The DNA of the CDR3 is TGTGCCAGCAGTTCCGCCGCGGGGAGGATAAACGAGCAGTACTTC.

V is TRBV6-5 and J is TRBJ2-3; 7 bases match TRBD1. Losses at the gene ends were 7 bases for V and 2 bases for J; bases not matched to a gene: 6. The CDR3 is made up of 14 amino acids. The germline CDR1 and CDR2 sequences are MNHEY and SVGAGI. In nucleotides, the CDR3 is TGTGCCAGCACCTACAGGGGACCCACAGATACGCAGTATTTT. Its protein is CASTYRGPTDTQYF.

The chain links TRBV29-1 to TRBJ2-5; 10 bases align to TRBD1. V was pared by 7 bases and J by 0 bases, with 2 bases of the junction left unmatched. This CDR3 region has 13 residues. Germline-derived CDR1 and CDR2 are SQVTM and ANQGSEA. The CDR3 spells CSGGQGYQETQYF. CDR3 DNA: TGCAGCGGGGGACAGGGGTACCAAGAGACCCAGTACTTC.

The gene calls are TRBV5-4 and TRBJ2-2; D unresolved. V was trimmed by 4 bases and J by 2 bases, leaving 9 bases between them. The CDR3 has 14 amino acids. Per the germline V gene, CDR1 is SGHNT and CDR2 is YYREEE (reference sequence). CDR3 in DNA: TGTGCCAGCAGCCTCACAGCTAACACCGGGGAGCTGTTTTTT. Amino acid sequence: CASSLTANTGELFF.

This chain links TRBV27 with TRBJ2-6; D might be TRBD1 (6 bases). The CDR3 length is 15 residues. Germline V CDR1 and CDR2: MNHEY, SMNVEV (reference sequence). V was trimmed by 5 bases and J by 2 bases, leaving 10 bases between them. The CDR3 reads CASSQGLAGANVLTF. CDR3 DNA: TGTGCCAGCAGTCAGGGGTTGGCTGGGGCCAACGTCCTGACTTTC.

This clone is a singleton in its sample. The CDR3 DNA is TGTGCCAGCACCCCCTCCACCGGGTCCCTCTACGAGCAGTACTTC. This translates into CASTPSTGSLYEQYF. This sequence joins TRBV28 and TRBJ2-7, with unresolved D. Between the trimmed V and J ends, which lost 7 bases and 3 bases, there was a span of 19 bases. This CDR3 comprises 15 residues. The germline gives CDR1 MDHEN, CDR2 SYDVKM.

The genes are TRBV5-1 and TRBJ2-2, with 8 positions matching TRBD1. This CDR3 has 14 amino acids. In germline, CDR1 is SGHRS, CDR2 YFSETQ. The V segment lost 4 bases and the J segment 5 bases; nucleotides outside the gene matches: 4. The chain's CDR3 is CASSQTGATGELFF. The CDR3 nucleotides read TGCGCCAGCAGCCAGACAGGGGCGACCGGGGAGCTGTTTTTT. The whole variable domain, filled in from reference TRBV5-1 and TRBJ2-2, reads KAGVTQTPRYLIKTRGQQVTLSCSPISGHRSVSWYQQTPGQGLQFLFEYFSETQRNKGNFPGRFSGRQFSNSRSEMNVSTLELGDSALYLCASSQTGATGELFFGEGSRLTVL.

The CDR3 is CASSEPGQGGQTQYF. The CDR3 DNA sequence: TGCGCCAGCAGTGAGCCGGGACAGGGGGGACAGACCCAGTACTTC. The gene calls are TRBV10-2 and TRBJ2-5, with 11 bases identical to TRBD1. Germline CDR1 is WSHSY and CDR2 is SAAADI. The J segment lost 6 bases and the V segment lost 2 bases, leaving 5 bases of the junction unmatched. This CDR3 has 15 residues.

As for this clone: One end of the junction fails to match germline, which may point to a read error. The chain joins TRBV15 to TRBJ2-5; D unclear. The CDR3 runs to 13 residues. Germline CDR1 LNHNV, CDR2 YYDKDF (reference sequence). This CDR3 is CATSRAYIETQYF. The CDR3 DNA reads TGTGCTACCAGCAGAGCCTATATAGAGACCCAGTACTTC.

J is TRBJ2-6 and V is TRBV5-1, with D perhaps TRBD1 (6 bases). The length of the CDR3 is 18 residues. The V gene lost 7 bases and the J gene lost 1 base, with 21 bases spanning the gap. The germline V gene has CDR1 SGHRS and CDR2 YFSETQ. The CDR3 DNA follows: TGCGCCAGCCGACTCCCACCAGGACAGCCTTCTGGGGCCAACGTCCTGACTTTC. This gives the protein CASRLPPGQPSGANVLTF.

This chain connects TRBV2 to TRBJ1-5, with TRBD1 matching over 7 bases. Germline V gene lookup returns CDR1 SNHLY and CDR2 FYNNEI. V was clipped by 8 bases and J by 7 bases; unmatched bases: 8. This CDR3 is built from 13 residues. CDR3: CASATGSQQPQHF. The CDR3 DNA reads as TGTGCCAGCGCGACAGGGTCTCAACAGCCCCAGCATTTT.

The rearrangement joins TRBV2 to TRBJ2-3; 10 bases match TRBD2. CDR1 and CDR2 from the germline V gene are SNHLY and FYNNEI. The CDR3 covers 15 residues. Trimming took 7 bases from V and 6 from J; bases not matched to a gene: 10. The CDR3 loop reads CASNGAAGGPDTQYF. As DNA, the CDR3 is TGTGCCAGCAATGGGGCAGCGGGGGGGCCCGATACGCAGTATTTT.

V is TRBV7-6 and J is TRBJ2-3, with D tentatively TRBD2 (6 bases). Germline CDR1 reads SGHVS; CDR2 reads FNYEAQ. V shed 8 bases and J shed 0 bases, with 15 bases lying between them. This CDR3 has 15 amino acids. This chain's CDR3 is CASGTGHSSTDTQYF. CDR3 in DNA: TGTGCCAGCGGGACTGGCCACTCTAGCACAGATACGCAGTATTTT.

The J gene is TRBJ2-5, the V gene TRBV5-1, with 7 bases aligning to TRBD1. The CDR3 extends over 13 amino acids. Germline V gene sequence: CDR1 SGHRS, CDR2 YFSETQ. V trimming: 3 bases; J trimming: 5 bases; junction bases outside the gene matches: 4. The CDR3 sequence is CASSSTGSETQYF. As DNA, the CDR3 is TGCGCCAGCAGCTCGACAGGGTCTGAGACCCAGTACTTC.

The V and J genes are TRBV5-1 and TRBJ2-3; 15 positions agree with TRBD2. Unmatched junction bases numbered 5, after V lost 3 bases and J lost 0 bases. CDR3 length: 18 amino acids. Germline assignment: CDR1 SGHRS and CDR2 YFSETQ. CDR3 sequence (DNA): TGCGCCAGCAGCTCCGGACTAGCGGGGGGGCTAAGCACAGATACGCAGTATTTT. Residues: CASSSGLAGGLSTDTQYF.

The chain uses TRBV11-3 and TRBJ1-1, with 8 bases aligning to TRBD1. Germline lookup yields CDR1 SGHNT and CDR2 YENEEA. With V trimmed by 0 bases and J by 3 bases, 3 bases remained unmatched. CDR3 size: 15 residues. DNA for the CDR3: TGTGCCAGCAGCTTAGATGGACAGGGAGACACTGAAGCTTTCTTT. Protein product: CASSLDGQGDTEAFF.